The clone carrying this T cell receptor beta chain was detected once. Its antigen is undetermined. This entry is derived from a study of Ad26.COV2.S vaccination and SARS-CoV-2 variants. About the study: Dosing was one shot or two shots 56 days apart. Overall study results and limits: Among vaccine recipients, spike-specific TCR breadth exceeded that of placebo recipients.

Treatment noted: about 20 received Ad26.COV2.S at low or high dose, single or two shots; about five received placebo; per-sample allocation not given. Sampling occurred on day 63 after the first vaccine or placebo injection. Profiling relied on immunoSEQ multiplex PCR, and the TCRdb table lists in-frame clones only, not all of them. Of approximately 450,000 clones listed, 75% to 95% are singletons. Germline V gene lookup returns CDR1 KGHSH and CDR2 LQKENI. The J segment lost 2 bases and the V segment lost 5 bases, leaving 6 bases of the junction unmatched. The CDR3 runs to 15 residues. This clonotype was sampled from a person between 18 and 59 years old who received the Ad26.COV2.S COVID-19 vaccine or a placebo. The specimen was peripheral blood, collected in a trial of Ad26.COV2.S vaccine versus placebo. The chain carries TRBV18 and TRBJ2-5; 9 bases align to TRBD1. CDR3 sequence reads: CASSYRDRAQETQYF. Here the CDR3 DNA reads TGTGCCAGCTCATACCGGGACAGGGCACAAGAGACCCAGTACTTC.